A single sample is the source of the 5 T cell receptor beta chains below, sequenced in a study of tumor-infiltrating lymphocytes in localized non-small cell lung cancer. The repertoire was sequenced with immunoSEQ multiplex PCR; TCRdb's copy has only in-frame clones and lacks some. In the table there are 14,000 to 15,000 clones, about four fifths of which are singletons. The sequenced sample was lung tumor tissue. The receptors stem from a human donor with non-small cell lung cancer.

J is TRBJ2-1 and V is TRBV5-6; 12 nucleotides agree with TRBD2. The junction had 8 bases not matched to a gene; V was cut back by 3 bases and J by 7 bases. The length of the CDR3 is 16 residues. The germline V gene encodes CDR1 SGHDT and CDR2 YYEEEE. CDR3 amino acids: CASSSTTSGRPNEQFF. CDR3 nucleotide sequence: TGTGCCAGCAGCTCGACGACTAGCGGGAGACCTAATGAGCAGTTCTTC.

This rearrangement joins TRBV10-3 to TRBJ2-1; TRBD2 agrees at 8 bases. The germline CDR1 and CDR2 sequences are ENHRY and SYGVKD. The CDR3 has 16 amino acids. Trimming at V came to 3 bases and at J to 8 bases, leaving 12 bases not matched to a gene. CDR3 in DNA: TGTGCCATCAGTGACTATTCGGGAGGGCCCGCGGATGAGCAGTTCTTC. Translation: CAISDYSGGPADEQFF.

The J gene is TRBJ2-6, the V gene TRBV2; 9 bases are a match to TRBD1. The CDR3 contains 17 residues. The J segment lost 1 base and the V segment lost 3 bases, leaving 4 bases of the junction unmatched. Germline loops: CDR1 SNHLY, CDR2 FYNNEI. The CDR3, as DNA: TGTGCCAGCAGTGAGGGACAGGGATCTTCTGGGGCCAACGTCCTGACTTTC. Protein product: CASSEGQGSSGANVLTF.

The chain is built from TRBV30 and TRBJ1-1; D remains ambiguous. CDR3 length: 15 amino acids. The V and J ends lost 8 bases and 4 bases respectively, with 23 bases between them. The germline V gene encodes CDR1 GTSNPN and CDR2 SVGIG (reference sequence). As DNA, the CDR3 is TGTGCCGGAAACGAGGGCCTCATATCGGGCACTGAAGCTTTCTTT. It translates to CAGNEGLISGTEAFF.

The rearrangement links TRBV5-6 to TRBJ1-3; D may be TRBD1 (6 bases). CDR1 is SGHDT and CDR2 is YYEEEE in the germline V gene. The CDR3 sequence is 16 residues long. V gave up 0 bases and J gave up 4 bases, with 14 bases separating them. CDR3 DNA: TGTGCCAGCAGCTTGGATTCTGTCGACAGGGGAAACACCATATATTTT. As protein: CASSLDSVDRGNTIYF.